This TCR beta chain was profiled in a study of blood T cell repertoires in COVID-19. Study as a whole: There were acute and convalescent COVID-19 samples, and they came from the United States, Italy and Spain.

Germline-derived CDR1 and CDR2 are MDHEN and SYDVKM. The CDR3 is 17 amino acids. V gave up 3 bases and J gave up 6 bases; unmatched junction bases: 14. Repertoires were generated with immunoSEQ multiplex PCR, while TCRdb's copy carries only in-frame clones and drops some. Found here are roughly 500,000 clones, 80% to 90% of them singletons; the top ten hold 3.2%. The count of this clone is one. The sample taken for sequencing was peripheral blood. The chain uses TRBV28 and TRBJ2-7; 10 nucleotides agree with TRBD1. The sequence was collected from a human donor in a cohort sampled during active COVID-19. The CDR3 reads CASSFRYSTGQGSEQYF. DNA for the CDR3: TGTGCCAGCAGTTTTCGGTACTCAACGGGACAGGGGAGCGAGCAGTACTTC.